The sequence of this T cell receptor beta chain was determined in a study of blood T cell repertoires in COVID-19. Study context: Acute and convalescent COVID-19 specimens originated in the United States, Italy and Spain. T cells, B-cell-depleted T cells, or PBMCs supplied cDNA or gDNA.

This CDR3 is built from 17 residues. Trimming removed 3 bases from V and 1 base from J; junction bases left unmatched: 11. The germline CDR1 and CDR2 sequences are MNHEY and SMNVEV (reference sequence). Original analysis: It was from reference gene primer amplification that nucleated cell counts were estimated. Profiling relied on immunoSEQ multiplex PCR, and the TCRdb table lists in-frame clones only, not all of them. V, J and clone size were drawn from that table, and D and trimming were deduced from the DNA. The table has about 120,000 clones, 65% to 85% seen once. The V and J genes are TRBV27 and TRBJ1-1; 7 nucleotides match TRBD1. This sequence was found in a woman in her seventies with acute or convalescent COVID-19. Material: peripheral blood. The CDR3 reads CASSFLNRGTANTEAFF. In nucleotides, the CDR3 is TGTGCCAGCAGTTTTTTAAACAGGGGTACGGCGAACACTGAAGCTTTCTTT.